What follows are 20 T cell receptor beta chains derived from one specimen sequenced in a study of cytomegalovirus exposure and HLA in healthy donors. PCR primers comprised 60 Vbeta and 13 Jbeta primers. Repertoires were generated with immunoSEQ multiplex PCR, while TCRdb's copy carries only in-frame clones and drops some. The sample holds some 110,000 clones, 70% seen once. The sample taken for sequencing was PBMCs. All receptors come from a man aged 25-45 years in good health and CMV-seropositive.

V and J are TRBV11-3 and TRBJ2-7; TRBD2 aligns across 8 bases. Germline CDR1 reads SGHNT; CDR2 reads YENEEA. V trimming: 0 bases; J trimming: 4 bases; junction bases outside the gene matches: 5. This CDR3 is 15 amino acids long. The CDR3 sequence is CASSLDGRAGYEQYV. The DNA of the CDR3 is TGTGCCAGCAGCTTAGACGGGAGGGCCGGGTACGAGCAGTACGTC.

The chain has TRBV27 and TRBJ2-1; 14 positions agree with TRBD2. The CDR3 sequence is 19 residues long. From germline, CDR1 is MNHEY and CDR2 SMNVEV (reference sequence). V lost 7 bases to trimming and J lost 7 bases; unmatched junction nucleotides: 18. This CDR3 reads CASTQLGTSGSLFVNEQFF. DNA for the CDR3: TGTGCCAGCACCCAGCTCGGGACTAGCGGGAGTTTGTTTGTAAATGAGCAGTTCTTC.

The gene calls are TRBV27 and TRBJ2-7; 11 bases map to TRBD2. CDR3 length: 15 residues. Germline-derived CDR1 and CDR2 are MNHEY and SMNVEV (reference sequence). J gave up 3 bases and V 6 bases, and 7 bases lay outside the gene matches. The CDR3 is CASSSSGRYLYEQYV. The CDR3 coding sequence is TGTGCCAGCAGCTCTAGCGGGAGGTACCTCTACGAGCAGTACGTC.

This clone occurred a few times. This chain links TRBV5-1 with TRBJ2-3; TRBD1 is a possible D gene (6 bases). V was shortened by 0 bases and J by 2 bases, with 7 bases between the two germline ends. Germline V gives CDR1 SGHRS, CDR2 YFSETQ. This CDR3 contains 14 residues. The CDR3 DNA follows: TGCGCCAGCAGCTTGGGGGGGCACACAGATACGCAGTATTTT. This encodes CASSLGGHTDTQYF.

This clone was observed a few times. The chain is built from TRBV10-3 and TRBJ1-3, with 8 nucleotides matching TRBD1. Looked up from germline, CDR1 is ENHRY and CDR2 is SYGVKD. This CDR3 is 16 amino acids long. V shed 4 bases, J shed 0 bases, and the junction held 5 bases outside the gene matches. CDR3 loop: CAISGGTGPSGNTIYF. CDR3 coding DNA: TGTGCCATCAGTGGGGGGACAGGTCCCTCTGGAAACACCATATATTTT.

This rearrangement joins TRBV18 to TRBJ2-7, with D tentatively TRBD2 (6 bases). CDR1 and CDR2 from the germline V gene are KGHSH and LQKENI. CDR3 length: 14 amino acids. V shed 3 bases and J shed 6 bases, with 15 bases lying between them. The CDR3 is CASSPTVGAGEQYF. The CDR3 DNA is TGTGCCAGCTCACCGACAGTCGGAGCGGGCGAGCAGTACTTC.

The chain joins TRBV13 to TRBJ2-7; D perhaps matches TRBD1 (6 bases). The CDR3 spans 13 residues. The V and J ends lost 5 bases and 3 bases respectively, with 11 bases between them. CDR1 and CDR2 from the germline V gene are PRHDT and FYEKMQ (reference sequence). In DNA, the CDR3 is TGTGCCAGCAGCCAAGGGGGTTTCTACGAGCAGTACTTC. This sequence encodes CASSQGGFYEQYF.

The genes are TRBV6-1 and TRBJ2-2; TRBD1 matches 11 bases. CDR1 and CDR2 (germline): MNHNS, SASEGT. V shed 8 bases, J shed 3 bases, and the junction held 5 bases outside the gene matches. This CDR3 region has 15 residues. The CDR3 DNA reads TGTGCCAGCGTCCGGGACAGGGGGGACACCGGGGAGCTGTTTTTT. Residues: CASVRDRGDTGELFF.

The chain has TRBV5-6 and TRBJ2-1; 7 bases match TRBD2. The germline V gene encodes CDR1 SGHDT and CDR2 YYEEEE. Trimming took 3 bases from V and 0 from J; bases not matched to a gene: 15. This CDR3 spans 19 amino acids. CDR3: CASSSVGLGGKGSYNEQFF. CDR3 coding DNA: TGTGCCAGCAGCTCCGTGGGCCTGGGGGGGAAGGGCTCCTACAATGAGCAGTTCTTC.

V and J are TRBV6-1 and TRBJ1-1; D is possibly TRBD1 (6 bases). Germline-derived CDR1 and CDR2 are MNHNS and SASEGT. The CDR3 length is 15 residues. Trimming shortened V by 0 bases and J by 4 bases, and 12 bases separated the two germline ends. The CDR3: CASSEAGGGGTEAFF. CDR3 DNA sequence: TGTGCCAGCAGTGAAGCGGGAGGGGGTGGCACTGAAGCTTTCTTT.

The rearrangement links TRBV5-1 to TRBJ2-1, with 7 bases lining up with TRBD2. The CDR3 spans 15 residues. V shed 2 bases, J shed 5 bases, and the junction held 7 bases outside the gene matches. Per the germline V gene, CDR1 is SGHRS and CDR2 is YFSETQ. Here the CDR3 reads CASSFGGGTHNEQFF. For the CDR3, the DNA is TGCGCCAGCAGCTTTGGGGGGGGGACCCACAATGAGCAGTTCTTC.

V is TRBV29-1 and J is TRBJ2-5, with TRBD1 identical over 10 bases. The V and J ends lost 6 bases and 2 bases, in that order; junction bases with no gene match: 6. The CDR3 runs to 14 residues. The germline gives CDR1 SQVTM, CDR2 ANQGSEA. The CDR3 loop reads CSVRQGAKQETQYF. CDR3 bases: TGCAGCGTCCGACAGGGGGCAAAACAAGAGACCCAGTACTTC.

The gene calls are TRBV28 and TRBJ1-6; D perhaps matches TRBD1 (6 bases). Germline V gene sequence: CDR1 MDHEN, CDR2 SYDVKM. The V and J ends lost 10 bases and 5 bases respectively, with 9 bases between them. The CDR3 is 12 residues long. CDR3 sequence (DNA): TGTGCCACGACAGGTCATAATTCACCCCTCCACTTT. The encoded protein is CATTGHNSPLHF. Supplemented by reference TRBV28 and TRBJ1-6, the full variable domain reads DVKVTQSSRYLVKRTGEKVFLECVQDMDHENMFWYRQDPGLGLRLIYFSYDVKMKEKGDIPEGYSVSREKKERFSLILESASTNQTSMYLCATTGHNSPLHFGNGTRLTVT.

This chain joins TRBV19 and TRBJ1-6; 9 nucleotides line up with TRBD1. Trimming cost V 1 base and J 9 bases; bases outside gene matches: 10. The CDR3 spans 17 residues. CDR1 and CDR2 from the germline V gene are LNHDA and SQIVND (reference sequence). CDR3 residues: CASSIVQPGQGGSPLHF. CDR3 sequence (DNA): TGTGCCAGTAGTATAGTCCAACCGGGACAGGGAGGTTCACCCCTCCACTTT.

The chain recombines TRBV25-1 with TRBJ1-6; D not certain. V lost 3 bases and J lost 7, with 10 bases in between. The CDR3 loop spans 14 amino acids. The germline CDR1 and CDR2 sequences are MGHDK and SYGVNS. The CDR3 bases are TGTGCCAGCAGTGACAGGCTGGTCAATTCACCCCTCCACTTT. Its protein is CASSDRLVNSPLHF.

This clone was seen more than once but under ten times. The V and J genes are TRBV28 and TRBJ1-5; D perhaps matches TRBD1 (6 bases). The CDR3 runs 17 residues. Germline V gives CDR1 MDHEN, CDR2 SYDVKM. V was clipped by 6 bases and J by 3 bases, with 21 bases between them. The CDR3 coding sequence is TGTGCCAGCAGCCAGCCCTTGGGCCGGGACATCAATCAGCCCCAGCATTTT. Amino acid sequence: CASSQPLGRDINQPQHF.

This chain uses TRBV30 with TRBJ1-1, with D uncertain. Trimming removed 0 bases from V and 4 bases from J, with 9 bases in between. Germline V gene data show CDR1 as GTSNPN and CDR2 as SVGIG (reference sequence). The CDR3 covers 13 residues. The CDR3 is CAWSVNSPTEAFF. The CDR3 nucleotides read TGTGCCTGGAGTGTAAACAGTCCCACTGAAGCTTTCTTT.

The chain recombines TRBV9 with TRBJ2-7; D gene uncertain. CDR1 and CDR2 from the germline V gene are SGDLS and YYNGEE. The CDR3 extends over 14 amino acids. V shed 0 bases and J shed 2 bases, with 9 bases lying between them. The CDR3 protein is CASSVDGRTYEQYF. The CDR3 nucleotides read TGTGCCAGCAGCGTAGACGGCAGGACCTACGAGCAGTACTTC.

This clone was seen a handful of times. The chain has TRBV7-2 and TRBJ2-7; D is unclear. V was shortened by 4 bases and J by 3 bases, with 10 bases between the two germline ends. In germline, CDR1 is SGHTA, CDR2 FQGNSA. The CDR3 has 13 residues. In DNA form, the CDR3 reads TGTGCCAGCAGCTACGGAGAGATCTACGAGCAGTACGTC. Translation gives CASSYGEIYEQYV.

The chain couples TRBV11-2 to TRBJ1-1; D uncertain. This CDR3 comprises 16 residues. Trimming took 5 bases from V and 4 from J, leaving 20 bases between them. Germline V gene data show CDR1 as SGHAT and CDR2 as FQNNGV. The CDR3: CASSDRRIGRITEAFF. The CDR3 region has the DNA TGTGCCAGCAGCGACCGGAGGATCGGGCGCATCACTGAAGCTTTCTTT.